These 27 T cell receptor beta chains share one sample of origin, sequenced in a study of shared clonotypes between healthy human individuals. The repertoire was sequenced with immunoSEQ multiplex PCR; TCRdb's copy has only in-frame clones and lacks some. The sample lists roughly 1 million clones, about 84% occurring once. The sequencing sample was made of memory CD4+ T cells from PBMCs. Regarding subset: CD45RA-negative fraction. These receptors were obtained from a man between 18 and 29 years old in good health. Some clones in this sample may be carry-over from other donors' samples.

This chain links TRBV5-8 with TRBJ1-2, with D unresolved. V lost 1 base to trimming and J lost 8 bases, with 9 bases between them. The CDR3 consists of 12 residues. Germline loops: CDR1 SGHTS, CDR2 YDEGEE. The CDR3 region is CASSLIYTGYTF. DNA of the CDR3: TGTGCCAGCAGCTTGATTTATACGGGCTACACCTTC.

This clone was observed a few times. The V gene is TRBV19, the J gene TRBJ2-1; the match to TRBD2 covers 15 bases. Losses at the gene ends were 7 bases for V and 3 bases for J; bases not matched to a gene: 4. The germline V gene encodes CDR1 LNHDA and CDR2 SQIVND (reference sequence). The CDR3 sequence is 16 residues long. CDR3 sequence: CASKGTSGRSYNEQFF. In nucleotides, the CDR3 is TGTGCCAGTAAGGGGACTAGCGGGAGGAGCTACAATGAGCAGTTCTTC.

The V and J genes are TRBV5-4 and TRBJ2-5; D gene uncertain. The CDR3 runs 12 residues. Germline V gene sequence: CDR1 SGHNT, CDR2 YYREEE (reference sequence). Trimming removed 2 bases from V and 5 bases from J, with 7 bases in between. CDR3 sequence reads: CASSFREETQYF. CDR3 nucleotides: TGTGCCAGCAGCTTTAGAGAGGAGACCCAGTACTTC.

The rearrangement uses TRBV4-1 and TRBJ2-5; 8 bases agree with TRBD1. CDR3 length: 15 amino acids. Germline V CDR1 and CDR2: MGHRA, YSYEKL. The J segment lost 5 bases and the V segment lost 3 bases, leaving 8 bases of the junction unmatched. CDR3 amino acids: CASSQVDRGMETQYF. CDR3 nucleotide sequence: TGCGCCAGCAGCCAGGTCGACAGGGGTATGGAGACCCAGTACTTC.

The chain couples TRBV18 to TRBJ2-1; D assignment may be TRBD1 or TRBD2 (5 bases each). Deletions cut 5 bases from V and 3 bases from J, with 11 bases between. CDR1 and CDR2 (germline): KGHSH, LQKENI. The CDR3 is made up of 14 amino acids. CDR3 region: CASSNLGVYNEQFF. The CDR3 DNA sequence: TGTGCCAGCTCAAACTTGGGGGTCTACAATGAGCAGTTCTTC.

For this clone: In the same sample, other DNA sequences code for this CDR3. This chain uses TRBV7-8 with TRBJ2-7, with 10 bases aligning to TRBD2. The germline gives CDR1 SGHVS, CDR2 FQNEAQ. CDR3 size: 16 residues. V lost 1 base and J lost 2; bases outside the gene matches: 5. The CDR3 region is CASSLGGTSGTYEQYF. CDR3 bases: TGTGCCAGCAGCTTAGGGGGCACTAGCGGGACCTACGAGCAGTACTTC.

The chain is built from TRBV11-1 and TRBJ2-5; TRBD1 matches 7 bases. The CDR3 sequence is 15 residues long. J was trimmed by 1 base and V by 5 bases; bases with no gene match: 7. CDR1 and CDR2 from the germline V gene are SGHAT and FQDESV (reference sequence). CDR3: CASSVNRGLQETQYF. In nucleotides, the CDR3 is TGTGCCAGCAGCGTTAACAGGGGCCTCCAAGAGACCCAGTACTTC.

Concerning this clone: At the DNA level, this CDR3 is encoded by other sequences in the same sample as well. The CDR3 nucleotides read TGCGCCAGCAGCTTGGACGGTCAGAGCACAGATACGCAGTATTTT. The encoded protein is CASSLDGQSTDTQYF. The J gene is TRBJ2-3, the V gene TRBV5-1; D ambiguous. V was cut by 0 bases and J by 0 bases, with 8 bases left in between. The V gene's germline CDR1 is SGHRS and CDR2 YFSETQ. CDR3 size: 15 residues.

The chain recombines TRBV2 with TRBJ1-1; TRBD1 matches at 10 bases. CDR3 length: 14 residues. Germline CDR1 reads SNHLY; CDR2 reads FYNNEI. The V gene end was trimmed by 3 bases and the J gene end by 8 bases; junction bases not matched to a gene: 6. The CDR3 coding sequence is TGTGCCAGCAGTGAGGACAGGGGGGGTTACGAAGCTTTCTTT. The encoded protein is CASSEDRGGYEAFF.

The chain carries TRBV13 and TRBJ2-2; D is unclear. Per germline, CDR1 PRHDT and CDR2 FYEKMQ (reference sequence). The CDR3 is made up of 16 amino acids. V lost 5 bases, J lost 0 bases, and 13 bases lay in between. CDR3 nucleotide sequence: TGTGCCAGCAGCCCAAGGCGGTCCTCGAACACCGGGGAGCTGTTTTTT. It translates to CASSPRRSSNTGELFF.

This clone came up a few times. The chain carries TRBV5-8 and TRBJ2-3; no reliable D call. V dropped 0 bases and J dropped 0 bases, with 14 bases sitting between them. In germline, CDR1 is SGHTS, CDR2 YDEGEE. CDR3 size: 17 residues. The CDR3 is CASSLVPSLRSTDTQYF. CDR3 DNA: TGTGCCAGCAGCTTGGTCCCCTCCTTGCGGAGCACAGATACGCAGTATTTT.

V is TRBV7-2 and J is TRBJ2-5, with 10 bases aligning to TRBD1. J lost 5 bases, V lost 3 bases, and 6 bases had no gene match. The germline V gene encodes CDR1 SGHTA and CDR2 FQGNSA. This CDR3 comprises 15 residues. The CDR3 nucleotides are TGTGCCAGCAGCTTCTGGACAGGGGGGCGGGAGACCCAGTACTTC. It is translated as CASSFWTGGRETQYF.

The chain joins TRBV4-1 to TRBJ2-5, with 14 bases aligning to TRBD2. The V gene's germline CDR1 is MGHRA and CDR2 YSYEKL. The CDR3 is 17 amino acids. With V trimmed by 4 bases and J by 0 bases, 4 bases remained unmatched. The CDR3 protein is CASSRGTSGSYQETQYF. Here the CDR3 DNA reads TGCGCCAGCAGCCGAGGGACTAGCGGGAGCTACCAAGAGACCCAGTACTTC.

The chain couples TRBV9 to TRBJ1-1; 10 bases are shared with TRBD1. The V gene's germline CDR1 is SGDLS and CDR2 YYNGEE. CDR3 length equals 15 residues. Trimming at V came to 3 bases and at J to 4 bases, leaving 6 bases not matched to a gene. For the CDR3, the DNA is TGTGCCAGCAGCGCCCGACAGGGGGCGAGCACTGAAGCTTTCTTT. Protein: CASSARQGASTEAFF.

CDR3 sequence (DNA): TGCGCCAGCAGCTTAACACCCGGGGATACGCAGTATTTT. It yields the protein CASSLTPGDTQYF. The chain links TRBV5-1 to TRBJ2-3; no definite D call. Trimming stripped 2 bases from V and 6 bases from J, with 10 bases between. The CDR3 totals 13 residues. Germline V gene data show CDR1 as SGHRS and CDR2 as YFSETQ.

About this clone: Additional DNA sequences in this sample encode the identical CDR3. This chain uses TRBV5-4 with TRBJ2-2; D not resolved. Trimming pared 2 bases from V and 0 bases from J, leaving 8 bases between. Germline CDR1 SGHNT, CDR2 YYREEE (reference sequence). The CDR3 totals 15 residues. The DNA of the CDR3 is TGTGCCAGCAGCTTATCGGGCGCGAACACCGGGGAGCTGTTTTTT. Protein product: CASSLSGANTGELFF.

This chain joins TRBV6-5 and TRBJ2-5, with a possible D match to TRBD2 (6 bases). V lost 4 bases and J 7 bases, leaving 16 bases between the germline ends. The CDR3 contains 14 residues. CDR1 MNHEY and CDR2 SVGAGI come from the germline V gene. The CDR3 region has the DNA TGTGCCAGCAGTTCCCCGTCGGGGGTTGGGACCCAGTACTTC. Translating gives CASSSPSGVGTQYF.

The genes are TRBV10-3 and TRBJ1-5, with 8 bases lining up with TRBD1. Germline CDR1 is ENHRY and CDR2 is SYGVKD. This CDR3 has 14 amino acids. With 4 bases clipped from V and 10 bases from J, the junction kept 9 bases outside the gene matches. The CDR3 sequence is CAISGEQGQAPQHF. DNA for the CDR3: TGTGCCATCAGTGGAGAACAGGGACAGGCACCCCAGCATTTT.

The V call is TRBV5-6, the J call TRBJ2-1; 9 positions match TRBD1. Germline CDR1 SGHDT, CDR2 YYEEEE. This CDR3 has 16 residues. With V trimmed by 4 bases and J by 10 bases, 15 bases remained unmatched. The CDR3 DNA reads TGTGCCAGCAGCCCTTCTGGGACAGGGCTTATTGGGGAGCAGTTCTTC. Protein: CASSPSGTGLIGEQFF.

This clone has only a few counts. The CDR3 reads CASSPHFYNEQFF. CDR3 sequence (DNA): TGTGCCAGTAGTCCCCACTTCTACAATGAGCAGTTCTTC. The rearrangement joins TRBV19 to TRBJ2-1; D is undetermined. CDR1 and CDR2 (germline): LNHDA, SQIVND (reference sequence). The CDR3 is 13 amino acids. V shed 5 bases and J shed 3 bases, with 8 bases lying between them.

This chain links TRBV5-1 with TRBJ1-1; D is uncertain. Trimming cost V 6 bases and J 6 bases, with 15 bases left between them. Looked up from germline, CDR1 is SGHRS and CDR2 is YFSETQ. The CDR3 is 13 amino acids. The CDR3 loop reads CASTMASRAEAFF. DNA for the CDR3: TGCGCCAGCACCATGGCCTCAAGGGCTGAAGCTTTCTTT.

The genes are TRBV10-3 and TRBJ2-2; TRBD2 matches at 10 bases. The CDR3 runs to 17 residues. The germline CDR1 and CDR2 sequences are ENHRY and SYGVKD. V lost 3 bases, J lost 5 bases, and 9 bases stayed unmatched. The DNA for the CDR3 is TGTGCCATCAGTGAATATCTAGCGGGAGAAAGGACCGGGGAGCTGTTTTTT. Translating gives CAISEYLAGERTGELFF.

The chain's CDR3 is CASSEGSLSGEQYF. CDR3 in DNA: TGTGCCAGCAGCGAGGGGTCCCTCTCGGGCGAGCAGTACTTC. The V call is TRBV9, the J call TRBJ2-7; tentative D call: TRBD1 (5 bases). The CDR3 has 14 amino acids. Germline V gives CDR1 SGDLS, CDR2 YYNGEE. Trimming stripped 3 bases from V and 6 bases from J, with 16 bases between.

This chain joins TRBV5-1 and TRBJ1-2; D is undetermined. Per the germline V gene, CDR1 is SGHRS and CDR2 is YFSETQ. CDR3 size: 13 residues. With 2 bases removed from V and 6 bases from J, the gap between germline ends came to 11 bases. CDR3 DNA sequence: TGCGCCAGCAGCTTCCTAGAAGGCGATGGCTACACCTTC. It codes for CASSFLEGDGYTF.

There are a few counts of this clone. The chain joins TRBV19 to TRBJ2-7, with D possibly being TRBD1 (6 bases). The germline V gene encodes CDR1 LNHDA and CDR2 SQIVND (reference sequence). Trimming took off 6 bases at V and 5 bases at J, with 17 bases between the two ends. CDR3 length equals 14 residues. CDR3 DNA: TGTGCCAGTAGACCCACCAGGGGTGAGGACGAGCAGTACTTC. This translates into CASRPTRGEDEQYF.

This chain connects TRBV5-6 to TRBJ1-3; perhaps TRBD1 as D (6 bases). CDR3 length equals 15 residues. Germline V gene data show CDR1 as SGHDT and CDR2 as YYEEEE. V gave up 4 bases and J gave up 9 bases, with 20 bases separating them. The CDR3 region has the DNA TGTGCCAGCAGCCCCTGGGGGGGGCTCTATAGCACCATATATTTT. It is translated as CASSPWGGLYSTIYF. Supplemented by reference TRBV5-6 and TRBJ1-3, the full variable domain reads DAGVTQSPTHLIKTRGQQVTLRCSPKSGHDTVSWYQQALGQGPQFIFQYYEEEERQRGNFPDRFSGHQFPNYSSELNVNALLLGDSALYLCASSPWGGLYSTIYFGEGSWLTVV.

V is TRBV20-1 and J is TRBJ2-7; D is undetermined. Trimming pared 6 bases from V and 2 bases from J, leaving 5 bases between. Germline V gene sequence: CDR1 DFQATT, CDR2 SNEGSKA (reference sequence). This CDR3 region has 10 residues. CDR3 loop: CSAWAYEQYF. DNA for the CDR3: TGCAGTGCATGGGCCTACGAGCAGTACTTC.